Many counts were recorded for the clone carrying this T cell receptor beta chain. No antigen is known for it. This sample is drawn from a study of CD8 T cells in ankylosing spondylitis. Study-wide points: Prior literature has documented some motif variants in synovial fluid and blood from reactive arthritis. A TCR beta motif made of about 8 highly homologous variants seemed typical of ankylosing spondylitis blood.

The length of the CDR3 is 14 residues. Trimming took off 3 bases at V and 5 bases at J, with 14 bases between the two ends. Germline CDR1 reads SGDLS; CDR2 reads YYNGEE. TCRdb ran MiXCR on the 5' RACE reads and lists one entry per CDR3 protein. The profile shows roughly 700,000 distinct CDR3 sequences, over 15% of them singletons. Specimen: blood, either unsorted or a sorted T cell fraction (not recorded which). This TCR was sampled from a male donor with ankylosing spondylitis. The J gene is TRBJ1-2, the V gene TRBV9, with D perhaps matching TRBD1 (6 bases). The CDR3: CASSALGQPYGYTF. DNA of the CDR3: TGTGCCAGCAGCGCACTTGGACAGCCATATGGCTACACCTTC.